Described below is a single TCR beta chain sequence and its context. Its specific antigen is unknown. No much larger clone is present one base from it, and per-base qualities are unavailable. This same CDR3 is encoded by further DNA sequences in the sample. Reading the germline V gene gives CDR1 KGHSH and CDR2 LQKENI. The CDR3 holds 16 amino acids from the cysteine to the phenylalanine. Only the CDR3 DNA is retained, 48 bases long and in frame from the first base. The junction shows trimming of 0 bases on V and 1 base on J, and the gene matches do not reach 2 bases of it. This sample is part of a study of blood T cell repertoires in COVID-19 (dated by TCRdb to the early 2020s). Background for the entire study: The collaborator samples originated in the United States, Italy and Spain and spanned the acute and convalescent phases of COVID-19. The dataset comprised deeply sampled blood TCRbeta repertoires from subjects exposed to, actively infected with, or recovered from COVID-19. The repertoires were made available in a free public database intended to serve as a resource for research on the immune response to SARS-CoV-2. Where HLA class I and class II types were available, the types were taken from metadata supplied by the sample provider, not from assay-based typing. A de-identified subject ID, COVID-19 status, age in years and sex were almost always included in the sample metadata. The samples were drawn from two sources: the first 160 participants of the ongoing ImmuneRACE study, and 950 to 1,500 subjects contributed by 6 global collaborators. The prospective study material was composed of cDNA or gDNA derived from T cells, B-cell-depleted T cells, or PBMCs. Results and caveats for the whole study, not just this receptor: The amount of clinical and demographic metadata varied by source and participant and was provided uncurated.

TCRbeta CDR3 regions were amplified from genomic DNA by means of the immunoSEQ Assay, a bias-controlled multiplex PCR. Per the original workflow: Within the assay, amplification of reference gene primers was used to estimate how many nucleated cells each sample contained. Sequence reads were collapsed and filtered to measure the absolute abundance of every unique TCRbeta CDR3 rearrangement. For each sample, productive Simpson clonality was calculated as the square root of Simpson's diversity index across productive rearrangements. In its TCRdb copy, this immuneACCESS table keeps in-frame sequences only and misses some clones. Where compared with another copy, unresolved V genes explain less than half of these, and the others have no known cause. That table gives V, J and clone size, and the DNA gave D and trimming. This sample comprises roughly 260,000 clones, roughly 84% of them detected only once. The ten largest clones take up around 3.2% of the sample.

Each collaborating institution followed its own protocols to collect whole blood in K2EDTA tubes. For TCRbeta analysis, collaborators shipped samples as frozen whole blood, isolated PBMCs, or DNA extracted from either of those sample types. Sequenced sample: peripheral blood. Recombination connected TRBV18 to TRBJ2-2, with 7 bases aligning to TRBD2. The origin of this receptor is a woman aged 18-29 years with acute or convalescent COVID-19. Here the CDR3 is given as CASSPPTGGNTGELFF. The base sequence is TGTGCCAGCTCACCACCGACGGGAGGGAACACCGGGGAGCTGTTTTTT.